The rows below give T cell receptor beta chains drawn from one sample of a study of cytomegalovirus exposure and HLA in healthy donors. Some clones are missing from TCRdb's copy, which holds only in-frame ones; the method was immunoSEQ multiplex PCR. The table lists 210,000 or so clones, about 79% of them singletons. The sequenced sample was PBMCs. These receptors all stem from a man in his late teens or twenties in good health and CMV-seronegative. The CDR3 runs from the conserved cysteine through the conserved F or W. The order of the fields is clone size, V gene, J gene, D gene, CDR3 protein, CDR3 DNA. The D gene is left open where the match is weak. Some rows mark clone size as missing; the rest say once, few, many or name a class of expanded clone.

.	TRBV7-3	TRBJ2-2	.	CASSRRTGRETGELFF	TGTGCCAGCAGCCGACGGACCGGCCGGGAAACCGGGGAGCTGTTTTTT
.	TRBV5-1	TRBJ2-3	.	CASTEGGLTDTQYF	TGCGCCAGCACTGAGGGGGGGCTTACAGATACGCAGTATTTT
.	TRBV11-1	TRBJ1-1	.	CASSIGELDEAFF	TGTGCCAGCAGCATAGGGGAGCTGGATGAAGCTTTCTTT
.	TRBV7-2	TRBJ2-1	TRBD2	CASRFSGTSSNEQFF	TGTGCCAGCAGGTTCTCCGGGACTAGTAGCAATGAGCAGTTCTTC
few	TRBV4-1	TRBJ1-1	.	CASSHPRGGTEAFF	TGCGCCAGCAGCCATCCTAGGGGGGGCACTGAAGCTTTCTTT
.	TRBV10-3	TRBJ1-1	.	CAISVTGNTEAFF	TGTGCCATCAGTGTGACAGGGAACACTGAAGCTTTCTTT
.	TRBV6-5	TRBJ1-2	.	CASSQRTDSYGYTF	TGTGCCAGCAGTCAAAGGACAGACAGCTATGGCTACACCTTC
.	TRBV4-3	TRBJ2-5	TRBD2	CASSQGVAGGDKTQYF	TGCGCCAGCAGCCAAGGGGTGGCGGGAGGGGACAAGACCCAGTACTTC
.	TRBV27	TRBJ2-3	TRBD2	CASSLIAGGGTDTQYF	TGTGCCAGCAGTTTAATAGCGGGGGGGGGCACAGATACGCAGTATTTT
.	TRBV5-4	TRBJ2-7	.	CASSSPGQTYEQYF	TGTGCCAGCAGCTCTCCGGGACAAACCTACGAGCAGTACTTC
.	TRBV6-5	TRBJ2-1	TRBD1	CASSWGQGRQFF	TGTGCCAGCAGTTGGGGACAGGGGAGGCAGTTCTTC
.	TRBV12-1	TRBJ1-1	.	CASSSDQGWGNTEAFF	TGTGCCAGCAGCTCTGATCAGGGTTGGGGGAACACTGAAGCTTTCTTT
.	TRBV7-2	TRBJ2-5	TRBD2	CASSFGGGPQETQYF	TGTGCCAGCAGCTTTGGCGGGGGACCCCAAGAGACCCAGTACTTC
.	TRBV2	TRBJ1-2	.	CASSAQDHGYTF	TGTGCCAGCAGTGCGCAGGATCATGGCTACACCTTC
once	TRBV14	TRBJ1-3	.	CASSRYGTLLTGNTIYF	TGTGCCAGCAGCCGGTACGGGACACTACTCACTGGAAACACCATATATTTT
once	TRBV18	TRBJ1-2	TRBD1	CASSPPQGQLYGYTF	TGTGCCAGCTCACCGCCCCAGGGACAGCTCTATGGCTACACCTTC
.	TRBV13	TRBJ2-7	TRBD1	CASSFRDRFSYEQYF	TGTGCCAGCAGCTTTCGGGACAGGTTCTCCTACGAGCAGTACTTC
.	TRBV30	TRBJ2-5	.	CAWSWWQARETQYF	TGTGCCTGGAGTTGGTGGCAGGCCAGGGAGACCCAGTACTTC
.	TRBV6-5	TRBJ1-5	TRBD1	CASSTAGGNQPQHF	TGTGCCAGCTCTACCGCAGGGGGGAATCAGCCCCAGCATTTT
.	TRBV7-9	TRBJ1-1	TRBD1	CASSGQAEAFF	TGTGCCAGCAGTGGACAGGCTGAAGCTTTCTTT
.	TRBV19	TRBJ2-2	.	CASSPTTGTGELFF	TGTGCCAGTAGCCCCACGACAGGCACCGGGGAGCTGTTTTTT
.	TRBV19	TRBJ1-4	TRBD1	CASSMGTGNEKLFF	TGTGCCAGTAGTATGGGGACAGGGAATGAAAAACTGTTTTTT